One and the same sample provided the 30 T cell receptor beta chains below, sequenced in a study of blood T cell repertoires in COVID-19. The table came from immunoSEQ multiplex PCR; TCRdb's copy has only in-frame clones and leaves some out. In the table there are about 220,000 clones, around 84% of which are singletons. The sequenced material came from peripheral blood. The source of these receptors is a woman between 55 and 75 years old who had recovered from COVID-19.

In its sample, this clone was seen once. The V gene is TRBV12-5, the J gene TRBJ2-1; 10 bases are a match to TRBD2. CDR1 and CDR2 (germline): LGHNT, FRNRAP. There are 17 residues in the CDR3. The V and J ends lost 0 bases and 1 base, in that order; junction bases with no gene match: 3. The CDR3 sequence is CASGLVTSGVSYNEQFF. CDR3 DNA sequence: TGTGCTAGTGGTTTGGTAACTAGCGGGGTATCCTACAATGAGCAGTTCTTC.

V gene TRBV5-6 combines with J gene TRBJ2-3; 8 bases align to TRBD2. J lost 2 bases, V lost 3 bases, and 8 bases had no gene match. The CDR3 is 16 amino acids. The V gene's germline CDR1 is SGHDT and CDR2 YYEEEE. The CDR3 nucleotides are TGTGCCAGCAGCTACCTCGGGAGGGGGGCCACAGATACGCAGTATTTT. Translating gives CASSYLGRGATDTQYF.

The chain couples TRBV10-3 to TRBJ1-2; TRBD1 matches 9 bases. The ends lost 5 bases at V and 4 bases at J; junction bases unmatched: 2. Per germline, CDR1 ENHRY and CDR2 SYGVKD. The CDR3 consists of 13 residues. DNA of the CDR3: TGTGCCATCAGTTCGGGACAGGGCTATGGCTACACCTTC. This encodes CAISSGQGYGYTF.

The DNA for the CDR3 is TGTGCCTGGAACAGATTTAATTCACCCCTCCACTTT. This sequence encodes CAWNRFNSPLHF. This chain joins TRBV30 and TRBJ1-6; D not resolved. V lost 4 bases and J lost 6, with 7 bases in between. Germline V lookup: CDR1 GTSNPN, CDR2 SVGIG (reference sequence). The CDR3 contains 12 residues.

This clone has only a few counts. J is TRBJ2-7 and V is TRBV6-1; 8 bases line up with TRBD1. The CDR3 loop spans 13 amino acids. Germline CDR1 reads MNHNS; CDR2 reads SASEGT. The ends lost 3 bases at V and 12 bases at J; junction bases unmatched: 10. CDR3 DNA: TGTGCCAGCAGTGAGACGACAGGGGTCGTGGGGTACTTC. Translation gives CASSETTGVVGYF.

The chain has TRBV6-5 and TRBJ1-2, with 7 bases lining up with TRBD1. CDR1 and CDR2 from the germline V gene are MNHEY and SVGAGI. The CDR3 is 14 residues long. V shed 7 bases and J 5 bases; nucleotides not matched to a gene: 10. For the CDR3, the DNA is TGTGCCAGCAATAGGGGGCTTCGTGGTTATGGCTACACCTTC. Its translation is CASNRGLRGYGYTF.

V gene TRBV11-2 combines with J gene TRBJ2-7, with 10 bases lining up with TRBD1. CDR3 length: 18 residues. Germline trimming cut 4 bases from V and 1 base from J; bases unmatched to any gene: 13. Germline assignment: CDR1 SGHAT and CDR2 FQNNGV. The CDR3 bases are TGTGCCAGCAGCTCGAACAACCGGGACAGGGGTCGATCCTACGAGCAGTACTTC. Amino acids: CASSSNNRDRGRSYEQYF.

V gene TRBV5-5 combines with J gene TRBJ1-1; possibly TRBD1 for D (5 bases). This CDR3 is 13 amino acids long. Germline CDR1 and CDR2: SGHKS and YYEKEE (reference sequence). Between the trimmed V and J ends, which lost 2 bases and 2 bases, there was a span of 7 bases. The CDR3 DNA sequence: TGTGCCAGCAGCTTACAGGCTAACACTGAAGCTTTCTTT. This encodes CASSLQANTEAFF.

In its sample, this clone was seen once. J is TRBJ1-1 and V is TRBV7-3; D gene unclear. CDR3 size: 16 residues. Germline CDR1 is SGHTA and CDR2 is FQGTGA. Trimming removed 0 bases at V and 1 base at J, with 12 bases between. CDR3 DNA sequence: TGTGCCAGCAGCTTAACTCGGCGGGGAGCGAACACTGAAGCTTTCTTT. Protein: CASSLTRRGANTEAFF.

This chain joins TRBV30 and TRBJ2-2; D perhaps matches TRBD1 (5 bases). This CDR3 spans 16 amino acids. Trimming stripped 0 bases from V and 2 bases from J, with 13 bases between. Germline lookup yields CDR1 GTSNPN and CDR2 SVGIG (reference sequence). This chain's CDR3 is CAWSVFQGSNTGELFF. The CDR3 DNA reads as TGTGCCTGGAGTGTATTCCAGGGAAGTAACACCGGGGAGCTGTTTTTT.

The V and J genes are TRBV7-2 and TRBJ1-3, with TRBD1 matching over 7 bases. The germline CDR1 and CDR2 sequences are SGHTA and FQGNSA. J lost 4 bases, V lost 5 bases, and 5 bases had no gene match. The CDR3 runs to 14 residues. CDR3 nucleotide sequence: TGTGCCAGCAGCCGCACGGGACAGGGAAACACCATATATTTT. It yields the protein CASSRTGQGNTIYF.

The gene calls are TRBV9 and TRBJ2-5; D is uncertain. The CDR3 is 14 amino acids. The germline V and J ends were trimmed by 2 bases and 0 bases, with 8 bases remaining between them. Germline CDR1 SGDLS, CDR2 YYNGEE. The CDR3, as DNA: TGTGCCAGCAGCGTTCAAGCGAACCAAGAGACCCAGTACTTC. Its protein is CASSVQANQETQYF.

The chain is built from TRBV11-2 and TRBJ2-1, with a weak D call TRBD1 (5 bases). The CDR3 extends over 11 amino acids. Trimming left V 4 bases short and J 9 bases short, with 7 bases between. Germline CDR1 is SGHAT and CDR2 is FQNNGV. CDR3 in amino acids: CASSSTGEQFF. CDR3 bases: TGTGCCAGCAGCTCTACAGGTGAGCAGTTCTTC.

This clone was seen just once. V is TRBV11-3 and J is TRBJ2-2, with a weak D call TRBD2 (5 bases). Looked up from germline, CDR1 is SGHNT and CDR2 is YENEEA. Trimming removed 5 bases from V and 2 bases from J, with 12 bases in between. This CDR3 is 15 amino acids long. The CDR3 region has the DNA TGTGCCAGCAGCCAAGGACTGGCAAACACCGGGGAGCTGTTTTTT. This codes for CASSQGLANTGELFF.

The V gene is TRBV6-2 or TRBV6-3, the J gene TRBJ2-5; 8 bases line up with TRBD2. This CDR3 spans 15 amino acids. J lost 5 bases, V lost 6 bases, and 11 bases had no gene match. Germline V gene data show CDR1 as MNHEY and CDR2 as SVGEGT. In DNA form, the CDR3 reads TGTGCCAGCAGCCCCCCGGGACTAGGGGGGGAGACCCAGTACTTC. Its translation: CASSPPGLGGETQYF.

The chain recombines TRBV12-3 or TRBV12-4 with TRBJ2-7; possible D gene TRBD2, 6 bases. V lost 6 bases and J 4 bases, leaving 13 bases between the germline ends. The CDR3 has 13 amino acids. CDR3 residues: CASSLSRGYEQYF. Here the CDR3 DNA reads TGTGCCAGCAGCCTAAGCCGGGGGTACGAGCAGTACTTC.

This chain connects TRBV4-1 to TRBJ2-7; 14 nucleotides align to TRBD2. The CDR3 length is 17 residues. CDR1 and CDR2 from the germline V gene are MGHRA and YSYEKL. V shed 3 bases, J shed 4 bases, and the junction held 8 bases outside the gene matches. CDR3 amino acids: CASSQPGLAGARYEQYF. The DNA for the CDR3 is TGCGCCAGCAGCCAGCCGGGACTAGCGGGGGCCCGGTACGAGCAGTACTTC.

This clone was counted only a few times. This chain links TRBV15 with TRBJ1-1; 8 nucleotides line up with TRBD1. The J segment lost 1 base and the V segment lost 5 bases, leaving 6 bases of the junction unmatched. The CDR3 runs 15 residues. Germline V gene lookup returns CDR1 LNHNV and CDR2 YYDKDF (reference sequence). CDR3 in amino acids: CATSQGQGPNTEAFF. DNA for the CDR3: TGTGCCACCAGCCAAGGACAGGGCCCGAACACTGAAGCTTTCTTT.

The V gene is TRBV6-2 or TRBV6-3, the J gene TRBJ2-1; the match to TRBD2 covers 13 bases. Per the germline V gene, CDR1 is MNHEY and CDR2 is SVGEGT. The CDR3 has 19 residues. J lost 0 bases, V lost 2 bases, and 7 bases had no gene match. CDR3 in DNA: TGTGCCAGCAGTTACGCGGGACTAGCGGGGCAGAGCTCCTACAATGAGCAGTTCTTC. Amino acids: CASSYAGLAGQSSYNEQFF.

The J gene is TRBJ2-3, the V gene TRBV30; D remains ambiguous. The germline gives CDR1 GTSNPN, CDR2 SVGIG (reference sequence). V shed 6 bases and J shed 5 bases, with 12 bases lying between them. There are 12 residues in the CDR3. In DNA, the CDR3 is TGTGCCTGCCACACCCCCCTAGATACGCAGTATTTT. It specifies CACHTPLDTQYF.

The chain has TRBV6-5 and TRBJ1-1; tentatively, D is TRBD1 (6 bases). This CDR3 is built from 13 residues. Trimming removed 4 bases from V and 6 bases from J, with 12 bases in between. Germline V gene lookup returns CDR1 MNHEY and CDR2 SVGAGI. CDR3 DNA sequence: TGTGCCAGCAGTTTAACAGGGATGGCTGAAGCTTTCTTT. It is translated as CASSLTGMAEAFF.

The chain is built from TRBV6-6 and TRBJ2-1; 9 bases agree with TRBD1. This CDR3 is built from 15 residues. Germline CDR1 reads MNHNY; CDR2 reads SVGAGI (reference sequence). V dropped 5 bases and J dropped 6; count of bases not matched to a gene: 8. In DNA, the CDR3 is TGTGCCAGCAGTATAGGGACAGGGAACATCAATGAGCAGTTCTTC. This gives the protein CASSIGTGNINEQFF.

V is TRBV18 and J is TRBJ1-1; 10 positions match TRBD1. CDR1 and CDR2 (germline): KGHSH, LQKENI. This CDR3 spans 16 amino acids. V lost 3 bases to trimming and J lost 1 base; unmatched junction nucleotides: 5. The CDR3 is CASSPKDRGANTEAFF. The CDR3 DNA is TGTGCCAGCTCACCCAAGGACAGGGGGGCGAACACTGAAGCTTTCTTT.

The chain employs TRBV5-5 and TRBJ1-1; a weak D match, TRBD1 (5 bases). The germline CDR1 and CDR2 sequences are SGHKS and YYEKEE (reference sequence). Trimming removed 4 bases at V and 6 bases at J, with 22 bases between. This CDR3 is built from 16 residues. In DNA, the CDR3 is TGTGCCAGCAGCCCCGCGCCAGGGAGGTTATATCCTGAAGCTTTCTTT. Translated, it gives CASSPAPGRLYPEAFF.

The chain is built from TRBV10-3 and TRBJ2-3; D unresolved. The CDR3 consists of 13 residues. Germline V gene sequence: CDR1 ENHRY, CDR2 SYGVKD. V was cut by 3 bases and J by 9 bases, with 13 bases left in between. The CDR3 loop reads CAISDFEERTQYF. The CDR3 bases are TGTGCCATCAGTGATTTCGAAGAGAGAACGCAGTATTTT.

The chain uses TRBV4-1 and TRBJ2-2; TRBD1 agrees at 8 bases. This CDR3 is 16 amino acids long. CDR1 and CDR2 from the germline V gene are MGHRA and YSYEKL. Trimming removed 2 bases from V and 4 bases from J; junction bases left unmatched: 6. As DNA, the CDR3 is TGCGCCAGCAGCCAACCCGGACAGGGTGGCACCGGGGAGCTGTTTTTT. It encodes CASSQPGQGGTGELFF.

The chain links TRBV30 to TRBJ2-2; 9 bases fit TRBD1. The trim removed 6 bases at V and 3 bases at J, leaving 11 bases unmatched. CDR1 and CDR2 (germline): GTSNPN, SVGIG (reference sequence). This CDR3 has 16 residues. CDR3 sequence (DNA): TGTGCCTGTACACAGGGGGCGGGGAGGGACACCGGGGAGCTGTTTTTT. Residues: CACTQGAGRDTGELFF.

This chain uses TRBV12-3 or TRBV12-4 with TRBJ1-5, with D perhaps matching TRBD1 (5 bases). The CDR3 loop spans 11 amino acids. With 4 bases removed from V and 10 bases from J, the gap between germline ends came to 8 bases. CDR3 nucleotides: TGTGCCAGCAGTTGGGGCGGTCCCCAGCATTTT. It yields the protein CASSWGGPQHF.

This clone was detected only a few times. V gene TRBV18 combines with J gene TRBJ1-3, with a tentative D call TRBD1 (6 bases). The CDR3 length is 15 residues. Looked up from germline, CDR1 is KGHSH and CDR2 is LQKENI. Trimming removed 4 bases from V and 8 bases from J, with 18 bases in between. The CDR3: CASSLTTGSRDTIYF. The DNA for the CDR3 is TGTGCCAGCTCACTTACGACAGGATCGAGAGACACCATATATTTT.

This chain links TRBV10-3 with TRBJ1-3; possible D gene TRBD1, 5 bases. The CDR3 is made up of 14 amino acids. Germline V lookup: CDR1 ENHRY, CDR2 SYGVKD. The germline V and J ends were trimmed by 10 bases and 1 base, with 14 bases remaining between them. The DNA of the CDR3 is TGTGCCACGCACCGGGGGGGTTCTGGAAACACCATATATTTT. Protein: CATHRGGSGNTIYF.